The rows below give T cell receptor beta chains drawn from one sample of a study of monozygotic twins with inflammatory bowel disease. Reprocessing the 5' RACE reads, TCRdb reports a single entry for every CDR3 protein and omits DNA. Its clone listing holds 95,000 to 110,000 distinct CDR3 sequences. The sample consisted of blood. Receptors were obtained from a human donor with ulcerative colitis or Crohn's disease, or a healthy co-twin of an affected twin (not recorded which). The CDR3 runs from the conserved cysteine through the conserved F or W.

J: TRBJ2-5
V: TRBV12-3/TRBV12-4
CDR3: CASRKATAQETQYF

J: TRBJ2-1
V: TRBV10-3
CDR3: CAISEEERDKEFF

J: TRBJ2-4
V: TRBV7-2
CDR3: CASSPVINSGIQYF

J: TRBJ2-7
V: TRBV6-5
CDR3: CASSYLMGAYEQYF

J: TRBJ2-1
V: TRBV18
CDR3: CASSPPGSSYNEQFF

J: TRBJ2-7
V: TRBV7-2
CDR3: CASSPRSSYEQYF

J: TRBJ1-1
V: TRBV6-5
CDR3: CASSSAGSGNTEAFF

J: TRBJ2-1
V: TRBV11-2
CDR3: CASSFKAGEQFF

J: TRBJ1-2
V: TRBV28
CDR3: CASSRTGGLGYTF

J: TRBJ2-7
V: TRBV20-1
CDR3: CSASSGPREQYF

J: TRBJ1-2
V: TRBV6-5
CDR3: CASSYSGGDGYTF

J: TRBJ2-2
V: TRBV5-1
CDR3: CASSTGGTHTGELFF

J: TRBJ2-7
V: TRBV6-5
CDR3: CASSYPRKGLAYEQYF

J: TRBJ2-2
V: TRBV27
CDR3: CASTPLAGVTGELFF

J: TRBJ1-5
V: TRBV6-2/TRBV6-3
CDR3: CASARGTASNQPQHF

J: TRBJ2-7
V: TRBV7-8
CDR3: CASSLKPFGRNPYF

J: TRBJ2-5
V: TRBV10-3
CDR3: CAIAGTGVFETQYF

J: TRBJ2-2
V: TRBV6-5
CDR3: CASSYFRGILPKDGELFF

J: TRBJ2-1
V: TRBV20-1
CDR3: CSAGTNGAYNEQFF

J: TRBJ1-1
V: TRBV28
CDR3: CASMQMAGDTAFF

J: TRBJ2-7
V: TRBV12-3/TRBV12-4
CDR3: CASSFRGGGGYEQYF

J: TRBJ2-7
V: TRBV21-1
CDR3: CASSKARGAINTSYEQYF

J: TRBJ1-3
V: TRBV5-1
CDR3: CASSPRPSRESRGNTIYF

J: TRBJ2-5
V: TRBV12-3/TRBV12-4
CDR3: CASRRQGRETQYF

J: TRBJ2-1
V: TRBV11-2
CDR3: CASTYNWLNNEQFF

J: TRBJ2-7
V: TRBV20-1
CDR3: CSARTHRGTAYEQYF

J: TRBJ2-1
V: TRBV6-2/TRBV6-3
CDR3: CAIGESISYNEQFF

J: TRBJ2-5
V: TRBV28
CDR3: CASSWAGGGETQYF

J: TRBJ2-2
V: TRBV11-2
CDR3: CASSLEGLAGRNTGELFF

J: TRBJ2-3
V: TRBV11-2
CDR3: CASSSREKSLPALDTQYF

J: TRBJ2-6
V: TRBV20-1
CDR3: CSAHRYSGANVLTF

J: TRBJ1-2
V: TRBV19
CDR3: CASSKTGGKLTFYGYTF

J: TRBJ1-6
V: TRBV5-1
CDR3: CASSLERARNSPLHF

J: TRBJ2-3
V: TRBV5-1
CDR3: CASSPGLAGGPDTQYF

J: TRBJ1-2
V: TRBV20-1
CDR3: CSARTSGIFYGYTF

J: TRBJ2-2
V: TRBV7-8
CDR3: CASSSGQGYYTGELFF

J: TRBJ2-7
V: TRBV7-9
CDR3: CASSLQGNEQYF